The 29 T cell receptor beta chains listed next were all sequenced from one sample in a study of cytomegalovirus exposure and HLA in healthy donors. The PCR used 60 Vbeta and 13 Jbeta primers. The repertoire was sequenced with immunoSEQ multiplex PCR; TCRdb's copy has only in-frame clones and lacks some. Here the sample spans more than 150,000 clones, 84% being singletons. Sample: PBMCs. Every receptor here comes from a boy aged 2 to 10 in good health and CMV-seronegative.

This chain connects TRBV6-1 to TRBJ1-5, with D unresolved. Deletions cut 3 bases from V and 7 bases from J, with 10 bases between. CDR1 MNHNS and CDR2 SASEGT come from the germline V gene. The CDR3 sequence is 13 residues long. DNA of the CDR3: TGTGCCAGCAGTGATTATGGAGGCCAGCCCCAGCATTTT. Its translation: CASSDYGGQPQHF.

The V call is TRBV5-6, the J call TRBJ2-7, with a possible D match to TRBD2 (6 bases). CDR1 is SGHDT, CDR2 YYEEEE, per germline. CDR3 length: 14 amino acids. V was pared by 4 bases and J by 0 bases, with 11 bases between. The CDR3 DNA follows: TGTGCCAGCAGCCCACGGCGGGACTCCTACGAGCAGTACTTC. It translates to CASSPRRDSYEQYF.

The DNA for the CDR3 is TGTGCCAGCAGCTCTAGCGGAACTTCCACAGATACGCAGTATTTT. Its protein is CASSSSGTSTDTQYF. The chain carries TRBV7-2 and TRBJ2-3; TRBD2 matches at 7 bases. The CDR3 runs 15 residues. CDR1 and CDR2 from the germline V gene are SGHTA and FQGNSA. V trimming: 4 bases; J trimming: 2 bases; junction bases outside the gene matches: 6. Combining the CDR3 with reference TRBV7-2 and TRBJ2-3 gives the whole variable domain GAGVSQSPSNKVTEKGKDVELRCDPISGHTALYWYRQSLGQGLEFLIYFQGNSAPDKSGLPSDRFSAERTGGSVSTLTIQRTQQEDSAVYLCASSSSGTSTDTQYFGPGTRLTVL.

The chain uses TRBV5-1 and TRBJ2-3; D gene uncertain. With 4 bases removed from V and 4 bases from J, the gap between germline ends came to 10 bases. Germline V gives CDR1 SGHRS, CDR2 YFSETQ. This CDR3 contains 13 residues. This CDR3 is CASSAQEADTQYF. The DNA of the CDR3 is TGCGCCAGCAGCGCCCAAGAGGCAGATACGCAGTATTTT.

The CDR3 DNA sequence: TGTGCCAGCAGCCCGGACAGGCCGTTCAGCAATCAGCCCCAGCATTTT. This codes for CASSPDRPFSNQPQHF. The gene calls are TRBV7-9 and TRBJ1-5; 7 bases match TRBD1. In germline, CDR1 is SEHNR, CDR2 FQNEAQ (reference sequence). The CDR3 runs 16 residues. The V segment lost 5 bases and the J segment 1 base; nucleotides outside the gene matches: 8.

V is TRBV28 and J is TRBJ2-7, with D perhaps matching TRBD1 (5 bases). From germline, CDR1 is MDHEN and CDR2 SYDVKM. The CDR3 length is 12 residues. V lost 7 bases, J lost 0 bases, and 7 bases lay in between. The CDR3 DNA reads as TGTGCCAGCAATAGGGGCTCCTACGAGCAGTACTTC. Amino acid sequence: CASNRGSYEQYF.

The rearrangement joins TRBV2 to TRBJ2-3; 12 nucleotides align to TRBD2. V gave up 8 bases and J gave up 4 bases; unmatched junction bases: 4. The CDR3 loop spans 14 amino acids. The germline gives CDR1 SNHLY, CDR2 FYNNEI. For the CDR3, the DNA is TGTGCCAGCCTGACTAGCGGGAGTTCAGATACGCAGTATTTT. The encoded protein is CASLTSGSSDTQYF.

The CDR3 bases are TGTGCCAGCTCACCCGGACAGGGAATGAACACTGAAGCTTTCTTT. It encodes CASSPGQGMNTEAFF. The chain combines TRBV18 with TRBJ1-1, with TRBD1 matching 8 bases. CDR1 and CDR2 from the germline V gene are KGHSH and LQKENI. The CDR3 extends over 15 amino acids. V trimming: 3 bases; J trimming: 0 bases; junction bases outside the gene matches: 3.

This sequence joins TRBV29-1 and TRBJ2-2; 7 bases map to TRBD2. The CDR3 extends over 15 amino acids. The germline CDR1 and CDR2 sequences are SQVTM and ANQGSEA. V shed 6 bases and J 7 bases; nucleotides not matched to a gene: 14. This CDR3 reads CSVDLADRGGGELFF. The CDR3 DNA follows: TGCAGCGTGGACCTAGCGGACCGGGGTGGCGGGGAGCTGTTTTTT.

The chain joins TRBV18 to TRBJ2-5; TRBD1 might be the D (5 bases). The germline V gene encodes CDR1 KGHSH and CDR2 LQKENI. The V gene lost 3 bases and the J gene lost 3 bases, with 11 bases spanning the gap. CDR3 length: 14 residues. CDR3 in amino acids: CASSPKSTEETQYF. CDR3 DNA: TGTGCCAGCTCACCGAAGTCGACAGAAGAGACCCAGTACTTC.

This chain links TRBV10-3 with TRBJ1-1, with D uncertain. Trimming removed 3 bases from V and 1 base from J, with 9 bases in between. Germline CDR1 ENHRY, CDR2 SYGVKD. The CDR3 length is 14 residues. CDR3 residues: CAISELHQNTEAFF. The CDR3 nucleotides read TGTGCCATCAGTGAATTACACCAGAACACTGAAGCTTTCTTT.

V is TRBV29-1 and J is TRBJ1-3; 8 bases are shared with TRBD1. V trimming: 4 bases; J trimming: 3 bases; junction bases outside the gene matches: 14. The CDR3 runs 17 residues. CDR1 and CDR2 (germline): SQVTM, ANQGSEA. The CDR3 spells CSVASGTGTNIGNTIYF. The CDR3, as DNA: TGCAGCGTTGCATCCGGGACAGGCACTAACATTGGAAACACCATATATTTT.

The chain is built from TRBV30 and TRBJ1-6; D is perhaps TRBD1 (6 bases). Trimming stripped 5 bases from V and 7 bases from J, with 18 bases between. Germline-derived CDR1 and CDR2 are GTSNPN and SVGIG (reference sequence). The CDR3 covers 15 residues. The CDR3 DNA sequence: TGTGCCTGGGTTGGGTCGGACAGAAAAAATTCACCCCTCCACTTT. Encoded protein: CAWVGSDRKNSPLHF.

J is TRBJ1-4 and V is TRBV5-1, with 8 bases aligning to TRBD1. Unmatched junction bases numbered 3, after V lost 0 bases and J lost 8 bases. Germline values: CDR1 SGHRS, CDR2 YFSETQ. The CDR3 spans 14 residues. The CDR3 is CASSLEAGGEKLFF. The CDR3 DNA reads as TGCGCCAGCAGCTTGGAGGCAGGGGGCGAAAAACTGTTTTTT.

This clone was detected once. The V gene is TRBV6-4, the J gene TRBJ2-1; weak D call: TRBD2 (5 bases). The CDR3 is 13 residues long. Germline lookup yields CDR1 MRHNA and CDR2 SNTAGT. The V gene lost 3 bases and the J gene lost 10 bases, with 13 bases spanning the gap. The DNA for the CDR3 is TGTGCCAGCAGTGAGGACTTTTTGGGCGAGCAGTTCTTC. It yields the protein CASSEDFLGEQFF.

This sequence joins TRBV19 and TRBJ2-1; 13 bases line up with TRBD2. V lost 7 bases to trimming and J lost 0 bases; unmatched junction nucleotides: 9. Germline CDR1 LNHDA, CDR2 SQIVND (reference sequence). The CDR3 sequence is 18 residues long. The CDR3 loop is CASTMTSGRTSSYNEQFF. The CDR3 DNA follows: TGTGCCAGTACTATGACTAGCGGGAGGACTAGCTCCTACAATGAGCAGTTCTTC.

This clone occurred a few times. The chain is built from TRBV10-1 and TRBJ2-1; 9 nucleotides line up with TRBD2. In germline, CDR1 is WNHNN, CDR2 SYGVQD (reference sequence). This CDR3 contains 14 residues. J was trimmed by 7 bases and V by 11 bases; bases with no gene match: 12. The CDR3 region has the DNA TGCGCCGGATCCCGGGCGGGAGGGGGTAATGAGCAGTTCTTC. Protein product: CAGSRAGGGNEQFF.

This sequence joins TRBV30 and TRBJ2-7, with 11 bases lining up with TRBD2. The CDR3 length is 16 residues. Germline V lookup: CDR1 GTSNPN, CDR2 SVGIG (reference sequence). The ends lost 4 bases at V and 0 bases at J; junction bases unmatched: 8. The CDR3, as DNA: TGTGCCTGGACCAAGATAGCGGGAGGGGACTCCTACGAGCAGTACTTC. Amino acids: CAWTKIAGGDSYEQYF.

The rearrangement joins TRBV6-1 to TRBJ2-2; D may be TRBD1 (6 bases). V lost 6 bases and J 7 bases, leaving 15 bases between the germline ends. The germline gives CDR1 MNHNS, CDR2 SASEGT. The CDR3 sequence is 14 residues long. The CDR3 loop is CASRTNRVGGELFF. DNA for the CDR3: TGTGCCAGCAGAACGAACAGGGTTGGCGGGGAGCTGTTTTTT.

The rearrangement uses TRBV5-1 and TRBJ2-5; D perhaps matches TRBD2 (6 bases). The V gene lost 6 bases and the J gene lost 11 bases, with 20 bases spanning the gap. Germline-derived CDR1 and CDR2 are SGHRS and YFSETQ. This CDR3 comprises 13 residues. The CDR3 loop is CASMVDGAREQYF. Written as DNA, the CDR3 is TGCGCCAGCATGGTCGACGGCGCTCGGGAGCAGTACTTC.

In this sample, this clone turned up a few times. The chain combines TRBV6-5 with TRBJ1-5, with a tentative D call TRBD1 (5 bases). This CDR3 has 14 amino acids. Germline V CDR1 and CDR2: MNHEY, SVGAGI. With 2 bases removed from V and 4 bases from J, the gap between germline ends came to 9 bases. The CDR3 loop is CASSYGRGNQPQHF. CDR3 DNA: TGTGCCAGCAGTTACGGAAGGGGAAATCAGCCCCAGCATTTT.

The V gene is TRBV6-5, the J gene TRBJ2-5; D might be TRBD2 (6 bases). The CDR3 has 11 amino acids. V shed 8 bases and J shed 5 bases, with 9 bases lying between them. Per germline, CDR1 MNHEY and CDR2 SVGAGI. The CDR3 is CASGGVETQYF. The CDR3 bases are TGTGCCAGCGGAGGGGTTGAGACCCAGTACTTC.

CDR3 sequence: CASSSPDRGRVALPSEQYF. CDR3 sequence (DNA): TGTGCCAGCAGTTCCCCGGACAGGGGGCGCGTGGCGCTCCCCTCCGAGCAGTACTTC. This chain connects TRBV27 to TRBJ2-7, with 11 bases that match TRBD1. This CDR3 spans 19 amino acids. V lost 4 bases to trimming and J lost 6 bases; unmatched junction nucleotides: 20. Germline V gene lookup returns CDR1 MNHEY and CDR2 SMNVEV (reference sequence).

The chain couples TRBV5-1 to TRBJ1-5; D remains unclear. This CDR3 has 15 residues. Trimming pared 4 bases from V and 1 base from J, leaving 12 bases between. The germline V gene encodes CDR1 SGHRS and CDR2 YFSETQ. The CDR3 reads CASSPSTPSNQPQHF. As DNA, the CDR3 is TGCGCCAGCAGCCCCTCGACACCGAGCAATCAGCCCCAGCATTTT.

V gene TRBV11-2 combines with J gene TRBJ2-4; 11 bases map to TRBD2. J was trimmed by 0 bases and V by 5 bases; bases with no gene match: 6. Germline CDR1 is SGHAT and CDR2 is FQNNGV. This CDR3 region has 17 residues. In DNA form, the CDR3 reads TGTGCCAGCAGCCCCCCGGGACTAGCGGAAGCCAAAAACATTCAGTACTTC. Its protein product is CASSPPGLAEAKNIQYF.

The V and J genes are TRBV11-2 and TRBJ1-4, with 8 bases lining up with TRBD1. V gave up 4 bases and J gave up 6 bases; unmatched junction bases: 7. The CDR3 consists of 15 residues. The V gene's germline CDR1 is SGHAT and CDR2 FQNNGV. The CDR3 loop reads CASSSRTGRYEKLFF. In DNA form, the CDR3 reads TGTGCCAGCAGCTCTCGGACAGGGAGATATGAAAAACTGTTTTTT.

The chain links TRBV4-1 to TRBJ2-2; 11 bases line up with TRBD2. The germline gives CDR1 MGHRA, CDR2 YSYEKL. The V and J ends lost 5 bases and 3 bases, in that order; junction bases with no gene match: 5. This CDR3 is built from 16 residues. The chain's CDR3 is CASSVRLAGYTGELFF. CDR3 DNA: TGCGCCAGCAGCGTCCGACTAGCGGGGTACACCGGGGAGCTGTTTTTT.

The chain carries TRBV5-1 and TRBJ2-3, with TRBD2 as a possible D gene (6 bases). The ends were cut back, 4 bases at V and 1 base at J, with 13 bases in the middle. Germline V gene sequence: CDR1 SGHRS, CDR2 YFSETQ. CDR3 size: 15 residues. The CDR3, as DNA: TGCGCCAGCAGCCCACGGGAGTACGGCACAGATACGCAGTATTTT. Translated: CASSPREYGTDTQYF.

The chain recombines TRBV6-5 with TRBJ2-4; 10 bases are a match to TRBD1. The germline gives CDR1 MNHEY, CDR2 SVGAGI. The J segment lost 9 bases and the V segment lost 4 bases, leaving 6 bases of the junction unmatched. The CDR3 loop spans 14 amino acids. The CDR3 spells CASSSRTGGSIQYF. The CDR3 bases are TGTGCCAGCAGTTCAAGGACAGGGGGGAGCATTCAGTACTTC.